These T cell receptor beta chains were read from a single sample in a study of shared clonotypes between healthy human individuals. Produced via immunoSEQ multiplex PCR; TCRdb's table is partial and in-frame only. This sample has just over 2,000,000 clones, with around 96% found just once. Material: naive CD8+ T cells sorted from blood. The receptor set was obtained from a man aged 18 to 29 in good health. CDR3s include the opening cysteine and the closing phenylalanine or tryptophan. The order of the fields is D gene, V gene, J gene, clone size, CDR3 protein, CDR3 DNA. The D gene is left open where the match is weak. Size is omitted from some rows. Given values are once, few, many or a class for expanded clones.

>-|TRBV7-9|TRBJ2-7|once
CASSATQGSYEQYF
TGTGCCAGCAGCGCCACACAGGGTAGCTACGAGCAGTACTTC
>-|TRBV28|TRBJ1-1|-
CASSLALLNTEAFF
TGTGCCAGCAGTTTGGCCCTTTTGAACACTGAAGCTTTCTTT
>-|TRBV4-1|TRBJ2-1|-
CASSHPGLGRNEQFF
TGCGCCAGCAGCCATCCAGGGTTGGGTCGGAATGAGCAGTTCTTC
>TRBD2|TRBV27|TRBJ2-1|once
CASSSVSAGTSGRGNEQFF
TGTGCCAGCAGTTCGGTGAGTGCCGGGACTAGCGGGAGAGGCAATGAGCAGTTCTTC
>TRBD2|TRBV10-2|TRBJ2-7|-
CASSVSGVAGGYEQYF
TGCGCCAGCAGTGTCTCCGGGGTGGCGGGGGGCTACGAGCAGTACTTC
>TRBD1|TRBV11-2|TRBJ2-2|-
CASSSTDRVPGELFF
TGTGCCAGCAGCTCCACAGACAGGGTGCCCGGGGAGCTGTTTTTT
>-|TRBV4-1|TRBJ1-3|-
CASSPQPGPGNTIYF
TGCGCCAGCAGCCCGCAGCCGGGACCTGGAAACACCATATATTTT
>TRBD2|TRBV2|TRBJ2-2|-
CASSESTSGTGELFF
TGTGCCAGCAGTGAGTCGACTAGCGGCACCGGGGAGCTGTTTTTT
>-|TRBV21-1|TRBJ2-1|-
CASSPVGDSRFGPYNEQFF
TGTGCCAGCAGCCCAGTGGGGGACAGTCGTTTTGGGCCTTACAATGAGCAGTTCTTC
>-|TRBV28|TRBJ1-1|once
CASTDWTAEAFF
TGTGCCAGCACCGACTGGACAGCTGAAGCTTTCTTT
>-|TRBV15|TRBJ1-5|-
CATSRGLEGLEPQHF
TGTGCCACCAGCAGAGGTTTGGAGGGGTTGGAGCCCCAGCATTTT
>-|TRBV6-5|TRBJ1-2|-
CASSYGRDYGYTF
TGTGCCAGCAGTTATGGCAGAGACTATGGCTACACCTTC
>-|TRBV27|TRBJ2-1|once
CASSLLTGNEQFF
TGTGCCAGCAGTTTATTGACAGGAAATGAGCAGTTCTTC
>-|TRBV6-5|TRBJ1-4|-
CASSDGSNEKLFF
TGTGCCAGCAGTGACGGATCTAATGAAAAACTGTTTTTT
>-|TRBV2|TRBJ1-1|-
CASRDPGPNTEAFF
TGTGCCAGCAGAGACCCGGGCCCGAACACTGAAGCTTTCTTT
>-|TRBV4-3|TRBJ2-1|-
CASSQEFRAYNEQFF
TGCGCCAGCAGCCAAGAATTTCGGGCCTACAATGAGCAGTTCTTC
>-|TRBV6-5|TRBJ1-1|-
CASSYSTGSMNTEAFF
TGTGCCAGCAGTTACTCAACAGGGAGTATGAACACTGAAGCTTTCTTT
>-|TRBV27|TRBJ2-3|-
CASSYQGPSTDTQYF
TGTGCCAGCAGTTATCAGGGCCCTAGCACAGATACGCAGTATTTT
>-|TRBV4-3|TRBJ2-3|-
CASSQAPTNTDTQYF
TGCGCCAGCAGCCAAGCGCCGACTAACACAGATACGCAGTATTTT
>TRBD2|TRBV27|TRBJ2-7|once
CASSPLGLAGEQYF
TGTGCCAGCAGTCCCTTGGGACTAGCGGGGGAGCAGTACTTC
>-|TRBV15|TRBJ2-3|once
CATSRDGLESTDTQYF
TGTGCCACCAGCAGAGATGGACTGGAGAGCACAGATACGCAGTATTTT
>TRBD1|TRBV19|TRBJ2-6|-
CASSIGTGKFGGANVLTF
TGTGCCAGTAGTATTGGGACAGGGAAGTTCGGTGGGGCCAACGTCCTGACTTTC
>TRBD2|TRBV5-1|TRBJ2-1|-
CASSLVVAGTNNEQFF
TGCGCCAGCAGCTTGGTTGTAGCGGGGACTAACAATGAGCAGTTCTTC
>-|TRBV19|TRBJ1-6|-
CASSYSLGTLHF
TGTGCCAGTAGTTACAGTCTGGGTACCCTCCACTTT
>TRBD2|TRBV2|TRBJ2-6|-
CASGGEVLSGANVLTF
TGTGCCAGCGGGGGGGAAGTACTCTCTGGGGCCAACGTCCTGACTTTC
>-|TRBV27|TRBJ1-5|-
CASTPGVGGQPQHF
TGTGCCAGCACCCCAGGGGTGGGCGGTCAGCCCCAGCATTTT
>-|TRBV27|TRBJ2-1|-
CASSMGTYNEQFF
TGTGCCAGCAGTATGGGGACATACAATGAGCAGTTCTTC